This T cell receptor beta chain derives from a study of Ad26.COV2.S vaccination and SARS-CoV-2 variants. Study as a whole: Ad26.COV2.S given intramuscularly, once or twice 56 days apart.

Some clones are missing from TCRdb's copy, which holds only in-frame ones; the method was immunoSEQ multiplex PCR. In the table there are fewer than 500,000 clones, around nine tenths of which are singletons. The treatment was: some 20 received Ad26.COV2.S at low or high dose, single or two shots; 5 received placebo; per-sample allocation not given. The study sampled participants on day 63 after the first vaccine or placebo injection. This CDR3 spans 15 amino acids. CDR1 SGHNT and CDR2 YYREEE come from the germline V gene (reference sequence). With 0 bases clipped from V and 4 bases from J, the junction kept 3 bases outside the gene matches.

The material was peripheral blood, obtained in a trial of Ad26.COV2.S vaccine versus placebo. The TCR sequence derives from a person between 18 and 65 years old who received the Ad26.COV2.S COVID-19 vaccine or a placebo. The chain combines TRBV5-4 with TRBJ2-1, with TRBD1 identical over 8 bases. CDR3 nucleotide sequence: TGTGCCAGCAGCTTGGGGGGACAGGAGTACAATGAGCAGTTCTTC. This gives the protein CASSLGGQEYNEQFF.